The next 21 T cell receptor beta chains were all read from a single sample in a study of blood T cell repertoires in COVID-19. Only in-frame clones appear in the TCRdb table, and some are missing; sequencing was by immunoSEQ multiplex PCR. The repertoire holds 150,000 to 200,000 clones, with 87% as singletons. Sequenced material: peripheral blood. Receptors originate from a human donor in a cohort sampled during active COVID-19.

V is TRBV9 and J is TRBJ2-3; TRBD2 is a possible D gene (5 bases). Germline CDR1 and CDR2: SGDLS and YYNGEE. The CDR3 is made up of 18 amino acids. Trimming took off 0 bases at V and 2 bases at J, with 19 bases between the two ends. This chain's CDR3 is CASSVGGTRGLVTDTQYF. The CDR3 bases are TGTGCCAGCAGCGTAGGGGGTACTAGAGGGCTTGTCACAGATACGCAGTATTTT. The full variable domain, completed using reference TRBV9 and TRBJ2-3, is DSGVTQTPKHLITATGQRVTLRCSPRSGDLSVYWYQQSLDQGLQFLIQYYNGEERAKGNILERFSAQQFPDLHSELNLSSLELGDSALYFCASSVGGTRGLVTDTQYFGPGTRLTVL.

The chain recombines TRBV4-1 with TRBJ2-3, with D maybe TRBD1 (5 bases). Trimming removed 0 bases from V and 1 base from J, with 11 bases in between. The germline V gene encodes CDR1 MGHRA and CDR2 YSYEKL. The CDR3 is 16 amino acids. The chain's CDR3 is CASSQEASRGTDTQYF. DNA for the CDR3: TGCGCCAGCAGCCAAGAGGCCTCCAGGGGCACAGATACGCAGTATTTT.

This chain uses TRBV6-5 with TRBJ1-1; TRBD1 aligns across 8 bases. Germline CDR1 MNHEY, CDR2 SVGAGI. This CDR3 is 15 amino acids long. With V trimmed by 5 bases and J by 1 base, 6 bases remained unmatched. The CDR3 here is CASSPGQGRNTEAFF. As DNA, the CDR3 is TGTGCCAGCAGTCCCGGACAGGGACGGAACACTGAAGCTTTCTTT.

The chain joins TRBV5-1 to TRBJ2-7, with 13 positions matching TRBD2. Germline CDR1 SGHRS, CDR2 YFSETQ. The V gene end was trimmed by 5 bases and the J gene end by 2 bases; junction bases not matched to a gene: 1. The CDR3 is 14 residues long. As DNA, the CDR3 is TGCGCCAGCAGTACTAGCGGGGGGGCCTACGAGCAGTACTTC. It codes for CASSTSGGAYEQYF.

This sequence joins TRBV27 and TRBJ1-2, with 8 bases that match TRBD1. V was pared by 5 bases and J by 8 bases, with 10 bases of the junction left unmatched. CDR3 length: 14 amino acids. Looked up from germline, CDR1 is MNHEY and CDR2 is SMNVEV (reference sequence). The chain's CDR3 is CASSQDRAGMGYTF. CDR3 nucleotides: TGTGCCAGCAGTCAGGACAGGGCGGGTATGGGCTACACCTTC.

The V call is TRBV6-5, the J call TRBJ1-5, with D maybe TRBD1 (5 bases). V lost 7 bases to trimming and J lost 4 bases, with 14 bases between them. Germline V lookup: CDR1 MNHEY, CDR2 SVGAGI. The CDR3 sequence is 14 residues long. In DNA, the CDR3 is TGTGCCAGCAATACAGGATTAAGGAATCAGCCCCAGCATTTT. Protein product: CASNTGLRNQPQHF.

The V call is TRBV5-5, the J call TRBJ1-4, with D possibly being TRBD1 (5 bases). The CDR3 extends over 14 amino acids. CDR1 and CDR2 from the germline V gene are SGHKS and YYEKEE (reference sequence). With 1 base removed from V and 7 bases from J, the gap between germline ends came to 11 bases. The CDR3: CASSLYYRSEKLFF. The CDR3 bases are TGTGCCAGCAGCTTGTATTACAGGAGTGAAAAACTGTTTTTT.

Here the CDR3 DNA reads TGTGCCAGCAGCGTAGATTTAACAGGGGCCCTCGGCTACACCTTC. Translated: CASSVDLTGALGYTF. The chain combines TRBV9 with TRBJ1-2; TRBD1 matches at 7 bases. The V and J ends lost 0 bases and 8 bases, in that order; junction bases with no gene match: 10. CDR3 length equals 15 residues. Germline CDR1 is SGDLS and CDR2 is YYNGEE.

CDR3 sequence: CASSSGVINYEQYF. DNA for the CDR3: TGCGCCAGCAGCTCGGGAGTAATCAACTACGAGCAGTACTTC. This rearrangement joins TRBV5-1 to TRBJ2-7; TRBD2 is a possible D gene (6 bases). Per the germline V gene, CDR1 is SGHRS and CDR2 is YFSETQ. This CDR3 has 14 amino acids. V dropped 3 bases and J dropped 3 bases, with 13 bases sitting between them. Looking up the rest from reference TRBV5-1 and TRBJ2-7 gives the full variable domain: KAGVTQTPRYLIKTRGQQVTLSCSPISGHRSVSWYQQTPGQGLQFLFEYFSETQRNKGNFPGRFSGRQFSNSRSEMNVSTLELGDSALYLCASSSGVINYEQYFGPGTRLTVT.

J is TRBJ1-3 and V is TRBV30, with D uncertain. This CDR3 comprises 14 residues. In germline, CDR1 is GTSNPN, CDR2 SVGIG (reference sequence). Deletions cut 0 bases from V and 0 bases from J, with 6 bases between. For the CDR3, the DNA is TGTGCCTGGAGTGTCGGTAGCTCTGGAAACACCATATATTTT. Amino acid sequence: CAWSVGSSGNTIYF.

The chain has TRBV11-3 and TRBJ2-7, with 9 bases matching TRBD1. V gave up 1 base and J gave up 5 bases; unmatched junction bases: 9. From germline, CDR1 is SGHNT and CDR2 YENEEA. The CDR3 contains 16 residues. As DNA, the CDR3 is TGTGCCAGCAGCTTAGTCATTGGGACAGGGTACCACGAGCAGTACTTC. Translating gives CASSLVIGTGYHEQYF.

CDR3 in amino acids: CASSYLDRGRGNEQFF. The DNA for the CDR3 is TGTGCCAGCAGTTACTTAGACAGGGGGCGCGGCAATGAGCAGTTCTTC. J is TRBJ2-1 and V is TRBV6-5, with TRBD1 matching over 10 bases. Losses at the gene ends were 1 base for V and 6 bases for J; bases not matched to a gene: 6. Per germline, CDR1 MNHEY and CDR2 SVGAGI. This CDR3 contains 16 residues.

The V gene is TRBV24-1, the J gene TRBJ2-3; no clear D gene. Per the germline V gene, CDR1 is KGHDR and CDR2 is SFDVKD. Trimming shortened V by 2 bases and J by 10 bases, and 12 bases separated the two germline ends. There are 13 residues in the CDR3. CDR3 loop: CATSDSRHRSQYF. CDR3 nucleotides: TGTGCCACCAGTGATTCCCGACATCGGTCGCAGTATTTT.

This chain links TRBV9 with TRBJ2-7, with TRBD1 matching 7 bases. Germline values: CDR1 SGDLS, CDR2 YYNGEE. Trimming cost V 2 bases and J 5 bases; bases outside gene matches: 13. The CDR3 loop spans 16 amino acids. DNA for the CDR3: TGTGCCAGCAGCGTCACTGAGGAGACAGGGAACCACGAGCAGTACTTC. This encodes CASSVTEETGNHEQYF. Full variable domain (missing parts from reference TRBV9 and TRBJ2-7): DSGVTQTPKHLITATGQRVTLRCSPRSGDLSVYWYQQSLDQGLQFLIQYYNGEERAKGNILERFSAQQFPDLHSELNLSSLELGDSALYFCASSVTEETGNHEQYFGPGTRLTVT.

This chain joins TRBV7-2 and TRBJ2-2; tentative D call: TRBD1 (5 bases). The CDR3 has 17 residues. V gave up 2 bases and J gave up 5 bases, with 18 bases separating them. In germline, CDR1 is SGHTA, CDR2 FQGNSA. The CDR3 nucleotides read TGTGCCAGCAGCTTAAGTCTCAGGGATATGAGGACCGGGGAGCTGTTTTTT. Translated: CASSLSLRDMRTGELFF.

This clone was seen once. V gene TRBV19 combines with J gene TRBJ2-3, with 9 bases lining up with TRBD2. V lost 7 bases, J lost 2 bases, and 13 bases stayed unmatched. The CDR3 consists of 17 residues. CDR1 LNHDA and CDR2 SQIVND come from the germline V gene (reference sequence). The CDR3 loop reads CASNGRAGGGLTDTQYF. CDR3 in DNA: TGTGCCAGTAACGGTCGAGCGGGAGGAGGCCTCACAGATACGCAGTATTTT.

For the CDR3, the DNA is TGCAGCGCGTTCGACACCGGGACAGGAGTTCTGCCCCAGCATTTT. It codes for CSAFDTGTGVLPQHF. V and J are TRBV29-1 and TRBJ1-5; 8 nucleotides align to TRBD1. The trim removed 7 bases at V and 9 bases at J, leaving 17 bases unmatched. The CDR3 sequence is 15 residues long. CDR1 SQVTM and CDR2 ANQGSEA come from the germline V gene.

This rearrangement joins TRBV10-1 to TRBJ1-1, with D possibly TRBD1 on 5 matching bases. Germline V gene lookup returns CDR1 WNHNN and CDR2 SYGVQD (reference sequence). V lost 0 bases to trimming and J lost 5 bases, with 16 bases between them. The CDR3 sequence is 16 residues long. In DNA, the CDR3 is TGCGCCAGCAGTGAGTCAGTTTGCAGGGCGAGGACTGAAGCTTTCTTT. This encodes CASSESVCRARTEAFF.

The chain employs TRBV12-3 or TRBV12-4 and TRBJ1-2; a possible D gene is TRBD1 (5 bases). The V and J ends lost 5 bases and 5 bases respectively, with 9 bases between them. This CDR3 is built from 12 residues. CDR3 sequence reads: CASSQGFYGYTF. The CDR3 coding sequence is TGTGCCAGCAGTCAGGGATTTTATGGCTACACCTTC.

The V call is TRBV25-1, the J call TRBJ2-5; D is undetermined. Per germline, CDR1 MGHDK and CDR2 SYGVNS. The CDR3 covers 12 residues. Deletions cut 5 bases from V and 5 bases from J, with 9 bases between. CDR3 nucleotides: TGTGCCAGCAGTTTCCAGAGGGAGACCCAGTACTTC. It encodes CASSFQRETQYF.

This chain joins TRBV11-3 and TRBJ2-3, with 7 positions matching TRBD2. Trimming cost V 3 bases and J 4 bases; bases outside gene matches: 10. CDR1 and CDR2 (germline): SGHNT, YENEEA. The CDR3 is made up of 16 amino acids. In nucleotides, the CDR3 is TGTGCCAGCAGCTTTCCGATTAGGGGAGGGTCAGATACGCAGTATTTT. Translating gives CASSFPIRGGSDTQYF. Complete variable domain (other parts from reference TRBV11-3 and TRBJ2-3): EAGVVQSPRYKIIEKKQPVAFWCNPISGHNTLYWYLQNLGQGPELLIRYENEEAVDDSQLPKDRFSAERLKGVDSTLKIQPAELGDSAVYLCASSFPIRGGSDTQYFGPGTRLTVL.